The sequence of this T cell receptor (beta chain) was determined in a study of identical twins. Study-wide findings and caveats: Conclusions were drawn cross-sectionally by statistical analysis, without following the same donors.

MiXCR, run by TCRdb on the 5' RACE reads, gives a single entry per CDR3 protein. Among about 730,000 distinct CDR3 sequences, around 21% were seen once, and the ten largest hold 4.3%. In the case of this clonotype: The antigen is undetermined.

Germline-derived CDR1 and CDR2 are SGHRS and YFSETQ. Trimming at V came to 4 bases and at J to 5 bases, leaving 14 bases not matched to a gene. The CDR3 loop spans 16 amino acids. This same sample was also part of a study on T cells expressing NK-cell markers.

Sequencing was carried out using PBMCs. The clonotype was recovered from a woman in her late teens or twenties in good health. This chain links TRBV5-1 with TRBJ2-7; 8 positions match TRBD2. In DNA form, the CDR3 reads TGCGCCAGCAGCCTAAAACCTCCGGGACTAGGGGACGAGCAGTACTTC. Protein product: CASSLKPPGLGDEQYF.